The 9 T cell receptor beta chains in this list originate from one sample, sequenced in a study of Ad26.COV2.S vaccination and SARS-CoV-2 variants. Profiling relied on immunoSEQ multiplex PCR, and the TCRdb table lists in-frame clones only, not all of them. The profile shows 300,000 to 400,000 clones, about nine tenths of them singletons. Treatment: around 19 received Ad26.COV2.S at low or high dose, single or two shots; about 5 received placebo; per-sample allocation not given. All samples were drawn on day 63, counting from the first vaccine or placebo injection. The input for sequencing was peripheral blood, taken in a trial of Ad26.COV2.S vaccine versus placebo. The receptors were gathered from a person between 18 and 60 years old who received the Ad26.COV2.S COVID-19 vaccine or a placebo.

This rearrangement joins TRBV27 to TRBJ2-7; 8 bases map to TRBD2. The germline CDR1 and CDR2 sequences are MNHEY and SMNVEV (reference sequence). V lost 2 bases, J lost 1 base, and 13 bases stayed unmatched. This CDR3 has 18 amino acids. The chain's CDR3 is CASSLKGRGALDSYEQYF. The CDR3 bases are TGTGCCAGCAGTTTAAAGGGGCGGGGGGCGCTTGATTCCTACGAGCAGTACTTC.

The chain joins TRBV4-1 to TRBJ1-5, with TRBD1 matching 10 bases. V was pared by 4 bases and J by 3 bases, with 3 bases of the junction left unmatched. Germline V CDR1 and CDR2: MGHRA, YSYEKL. There are 15 residues in the CDR3. The CDR3 region is CASSRGTGDNQPQHF. The CDR3 nucleotides are TGCGCCAGCAGCCGTGGGACAGGGGACAATCAGCCCCAGCATTTT.

The gene calls are TRBV4-1 and TRBJ2-7; D is possibly TRBD1 or TRBD2 (5 bases each). Trimming left V 0 bases short and J 0 bases short, with 12 bases between. CDR3 length: 16 amino acids. Germline CDR1 is MGHRA and CDR2 is YSYEKL. This chain's CDR3 is CASSQDPGASSYEQYF. CDR3 coding DNA: TGCGCCAGCAGCCAAGATCCCGGGGCGAGCTCCTACGAGCAGTACTTC.

This chain uses TRBV7-9 with TRBJ2-3, with TRBD2 matching over 8 bases. In germline, CDR1 is SEHNR, CDR2 FQNEAQ (reference sequence). With 1 base clipped from V and 0 bases from J, the junction kept 6 bases outside the gene matches. The CDR3 loop spans 17 amino acids. CDR3 bases: TGTGCCAGCAGCTTAGACTTAGCGGGGCCCAGCACAGATACGCAGTATTTT. The encoded protein is CASSLDLAGPSTDTQYF.

The rearrangement uses TRBV10-3 and TRBJ2-2; D not certain. The V gene's germline CDR1 is ENHRY and CDR2 SYGVKD. This CDR3 is 14 amino acids long. V was clipped by 9 bases and J by 0 bases, with 11 bases between them. CDR3 DNA: TGTGCCATGGGTGACGTCGCGAACACCGGGGAGCTGTTTTTT. This gives the protein CAMGDVANTGELFF.

V gene TRBV7-6 combines with J gene TRBJ2-3; 15 nucleotides agree with TRBD2. The CDR3 is made up of 17 amino acids. V trimming: 5 bases; J trimming: 4 bases; junction bases outside the gene matches: 7. The germline CDR1 and CDR2 sequences are SGHVS and FNYEAQ. CDR3 loop: CASSLGTSGGFSDTQYF. CDR3 DNA: TGTGCCAGCAGCCTTGGGACTAGCGGGGGGTTTTCAGATACGCAGTATTTT.

This clone has a single count. The V gene is TRBV4-3, the J gene TRBJ2-3; tentative D call: TRBD1 (5 bases). Trimming pared 0 bases from V and 6 bases from J, leaving 13 bases between. CDR1 and CDR2 (germline): LGHNA, YSLEER. This CDR3 is built from 15 residues. The CDR3 bases are TGCGCCAGCAGCCAAGATAGGGGTCGCGCGGATACGCAGTATTTT. Translated: CASSQDRGRADTQYF.

This clone showed up just once. The chain recombines TRBV6-4 with TRBJ2-1; 9 bases are a match to TRBD1. CDR1 is MRHNA, CDR2 SNTAGT, per germline. The CDR3 runs 12 residues. Trimming cost V 6 bases and J 6 bases; bases outside gene matches: 0. The DNA for the CDR3 is TGTGCCAGCAGGGGACAGGGCAATGAGCAGTTCTTC. It encodes CASRGQGNEQFF.

The chain joins TRBV6-1 to TRBJ2-6; D gene ambiguous. Germline CDR1 reads MNHNS; CDR2 reads SASEGT. V lost 4 bases, J lost 1 base, and 17 bases lay in between. This CDR3 comprises 18 residues. The CDR3 reads CASSVNVVWGSGANVLTF. The DNA for the CDR3 is TGTGCCAGCAGTGTAAACGTCGTGTGGGGTTCTGGGGCCAACGTCCTGACTTTC.